This T cell receptor beta chain was sequenced during a study of blood T cell repertoires in COVID-19. Germline V gene lookup returns CDR1 LNHDA and CDR2 SQIVND (reference sequence). Trimming cost V 5 bases and J 10 bases, with 12 bases left between them. The CDR3 consists of 13 residues. Produced via immunoSEQ multiplex PCR; TCRdb's table is partial and in-frame only. This table has approximately 190,000 clones, around 90% appearing once. Sequenced input: peripheral blood. This chain uses TRBV19 with TRBJ1-6; D unclear. The source of this sequence is a man between 50 and 59 years old with acute or convalescent COVID-19. The CDR3 protein is CASSHQVESPLHF. CDR3 DNA sequence: TGTGCCAGTAGTCACCAGGTGGAATCACCCCTCCACTTT.